This entry lists 17 T cell receptor beta chains sequenced from one sample in a study of blood T cells in healthy people across ages. Then a second PCR, running roughly 7 to 11 cycles, was carried out with a sample-barcoded 5' primer and a J-beta primer mix. In TCRdb, the 5' RACE reads were re-called with MiXCR into one record per CDR3 protein. This sample has just under 750,000 distinct CDR3 sequences, with 20% to 25% found just once. The sequenced sample was blood. These receptors all stem from a man between 70 and 80 years old in good health.

A word on this clonotype: This may arise from a read error, as a much more abundant clone is one base away. V is TRBV13 and J is TRBJ2-3, with 7 positions matching TRBD2. CDR3 size: 16 residues. The V gene end was trimmed by 1 base and the J gene end by 2 bases; junction bases not matched to a gene: 6. CDR1 and CDR2 (germline): PRHDT, FYEKMQ (reference sequence). The CDR3 sequence: CASSLVGGTLTDTQYF. The CDR3 region has the DNA TGTGCCAGCAGCTTAGTCGGGGGGACGCTCACAGATACGCAGTATTTT.

This clonotype was seen ten or more times. V usage is TRBV7-9 and J usage is TRBJ2-3; D is possibly TRBD1 (5 bases). The CDR3 contains 19 residues. The V end lost 4 bases, the J end lost 4 bases, and 27 bases lay between the germline ends. CDR1 and CDR2 from the germline V gene are SEHNR and FQNEAQ (reference sequence). The DNA for the CDR3 is TGTGCCAGCAGCTCGACGATACAAAAGCAGGGATACGTTCCAGATACGCAGTATTTT. It specifies CASSSTIQKQGYVPDTQYF.

This clonotype was picked up a small number of times. The chain uses TRBV5-1 and TRBJ2-3; tentatively, D is TRBD1 (6 bases). Germline-derived CDR1 and CDR2 are SGHRS and YFSETQ. Trimming cost V 0 bases and J 4 bases, with 9 bases left between them. This CDR3 region has 14 residues. The chain's CDR3 is CASSLEPGADTQYF. Here the CDR3 DNA reads TGCGCCAGCAGCTTGGAGCCAGGGGCAGATACGCAGTATTTT.

This chain connects TRBV6-6 to TRBJ2-5; TRBD2 matches at 10 bases. The CDR3 has 16 amino acids. V was pared by 4 bases and J by 1 base, with 6 bases of the junction left unmatched. Germline values: CDR1 MNHNY, CDR2 SVGAGI (reference sequence). CDR3 bases: TGTGCCAGCAGTTTAACTTCTAGCGGGGGCCAAGAGACCCAGTACTTC. Encoded protein: CASSLTSSGGQETQYF.

The chain employs TRBV7-9 and TRBJ2-5; 7 bases match TRBD2. V lost 5 bases to trimming and J lost 4 bases; unmatched junction nucleotides: 13. Germline V gene data show CDR1 as SEHNR and CDR2 as FQNEAQ (reference sequence). The CDR3 contains 16 residues. As DNA, the CDR3 is TGTGCCAGCAGCCCCGGTGTAGCGGGCATGGGAGAGACCCAGTACTTC. It specifies CASSPGVAGMGETQYF.

There are a few counts of this clonotype. The rearrangement joins TRBV5-1 to TRBJ1-1, with D possibly matching TRBD1 (5 bases). V was shortened by 0 bases and J by 5 bases, with 14 bases between the two germline ends. Per the germline V gene, CDR1 is SGHRS and CDR2 is YFSETQ. The CDR3 is made up of 15 amino acids. The DNA of the CDR3 is TGCGCCAGCAGCTTGGGGACATCCCGAAATACTGAAGCTTTCTTT. As protein: CASSLGTSRNTEAFF. Variable domain in full (rest from reference TRBV5-1 and TRBJ1-1): KAGVTQTPRYLIKTRGQQVTLSCSPISGHRSVSWYQQTPGQGLQFLFEYFSETQRNKGNFPGRFSGRQFSNSRSEMNVSTLELGDSALYLCASSLGTSRNTEAFFGQGTRLTVV.

In DNA, the CDR3 is TGTGCCAGCAGTTCCCTGTGGCAAGAGACCCAGTACTTC. Protein sequence: CASSSLWQETQYF. This chain connects TRBV6-2 or TRBV6-3 to TRBJ2-5; D unclear. With 4 bases removed from V and 2 bases from J, the gap between germline ends came to 8 bases. The CDR3 is 13 amino acids. Germline-derived CDR1 and CDR2 are MNHEY and SVGEGT.

This chain connects TRBV5-8 to TRBJ2-5, with 8 bases matching TRBD2. The tail of the sequence fits TRBJ2-7 better, so the J call may be wrong. Per germline, CDR1 SGHTS and CDR2 YDEGEE. The CDR3 runs 14 residues. The CDR3 DNA reads as TGTGCCAGCAGCTTTCGCGGGGGGCCCTACGAGCAGTACTTC. This codes for CASSFRGGPYEQYF.

This clonotype was picked up a small number of times. J is TRBJ1-5 and V is TRBV20-1; TRBD1 agrees at 9 bases. The germline CDR1 and CDR2 sequences are DFQATT and SNEGSKA (reference sequence). The CDR3 consists of 16 residues. J lost 4 bases, V lost 6 bases, and 13 bases had no gene match. In DNA, the CDR3 is TGCAGTGCCGCTCGGGACAGGGTAGGTTTAAATCAGCCCCAGCATTTT. It is translated as CSAARDRVGLNQPQHF.

This clonotype appeared a few times. The chain recombines TRBV5-1 with TRBJ2-3; D may match TRBD1 or TRBD2 (5 bases each). Trimming pared 7 bases from V and 3 bases from J, leaving 15 bases between. The CDR3 contains 14 residues. Germline V CDR1 and CDR2: SGHRS, YFSETQ. This CDR3 is CASGRDRQTDTQYF. The CDR3 bases are TGCGCCAGCGGCCGGGACCGACAGACAGATACGCAGTATTTT.

A few counts support this clonotype. The chain is built from TRBV10-3 and TRBJ1-5; D may be TRBD1 (5 bases). Germline assignment: CDR1 ENHRY and CDR2 SYGVKD. The CDR3 is 14 residues long. Trimming left V 5 bases short and J 5 bases short, with 13 bases between. Here the CDR3 DNA reads TGTGCCATCAGTTCTGGATTGGGGGATCAGCCCCAGCATTTT. It translates to CAISSGLGDQPQHF.

This clonotype was observed a few times. This sequence joins TRBV30 and TRBJ2-4; D not resolved. The CDR3 loop spans 11 amino acids. Trimming took 4 bases from V and 8 from J, leaving 9 bases between them. Germline assignment: CDR1 GTSNPN and CDR2 SVGIG (reference sequence). CDR3 sequence: CAWKLLDIQYF. The CDR3 nucleotides read TGTGCCTGGAAGCTTTTGGACATTCAGTACTTC.

The chain uses TRBV20-1 and TRBJ1-1; D not resolved. V lost 3 bases and J 3 bases, leaving 8 bases between the germline ends. The V gene's germline CDR1 is DFQATT and CDR2 SNEGSKA (reference sequence). This CDR3 region has 12 residues. CDR3 DNA sequence: TGCAGTGCTAGTGGGGTCCACACTGAAGCTTTCTTT. Its protein is CSASGVHTEAFF.

This clonotype was seen repeatedly, ten times or more. The V call is TRBV28, the J call TRBJ2-2; D uncertain. Trimming removed 7 bases at V and 3 bases at J, with 18 bases between. There are 16 residues in the CDR3. Germline CDR1 and CDR2: MDHEN and SYDVKM. The CDR3 reads CASNNGVPIYTGELFF. The CDR3 bases are TGTGCCAGCAACAATGGGGTACCGATTTACACCGGGGAGCTGTTTTTT.

The rearrangement uses TRBV14 and TRBJ2-4; 9 bases line up with TRBD1. Germline V gives CDR1 SGHDN, CDR2 FVKESK. V shed 1 base and J 7 bases; nucleotides not matched to a gene: 5. The CDR3 covers 15 residues. CDR3 sequence (DNA): TGTGCCAGCAGCCAAGGGGGGACAGGGATGAACATTCAGTACTTC. As protein: CASSQGGTGMNIQYF.

In this sample, this clonotype turned up a few times. This chain links TRBV3-1 with TRBJ2-7, with TRBD1 as a possible D gene (5 bases). This CDR3 contains 14 residues. Trimming took 4 bases from V and 4 from J, leaving 14 bases between them. Germline CDR1 reads LGHDT; CDR2 reads YNNKEL (reference sequence). The CDR3 DNA reads as TGTGCCAGCAGCCGGCAGCCCCAGGGTTACGAGCAGTACTTC. As protein: CASSRQPQGYEQYF.

This clonotype appeared a few times. The rearrangement joins TRBV9 to TRBJ1-1; D not resolved. The CDR3 sequence is 15 residues long. Trimming removed 2 bases at V and 1 base at J, with 12 bases between. The germline V gene encodes CDR1 SGDLS and CDR2 YYNGEE. CDR3 DNA: TGTGCCAGCAGCGTCAGTCTTCTTCGGAACACTGAAGCTTTCTTT. Encoded protein: CASSVSLLRNTEAFF.